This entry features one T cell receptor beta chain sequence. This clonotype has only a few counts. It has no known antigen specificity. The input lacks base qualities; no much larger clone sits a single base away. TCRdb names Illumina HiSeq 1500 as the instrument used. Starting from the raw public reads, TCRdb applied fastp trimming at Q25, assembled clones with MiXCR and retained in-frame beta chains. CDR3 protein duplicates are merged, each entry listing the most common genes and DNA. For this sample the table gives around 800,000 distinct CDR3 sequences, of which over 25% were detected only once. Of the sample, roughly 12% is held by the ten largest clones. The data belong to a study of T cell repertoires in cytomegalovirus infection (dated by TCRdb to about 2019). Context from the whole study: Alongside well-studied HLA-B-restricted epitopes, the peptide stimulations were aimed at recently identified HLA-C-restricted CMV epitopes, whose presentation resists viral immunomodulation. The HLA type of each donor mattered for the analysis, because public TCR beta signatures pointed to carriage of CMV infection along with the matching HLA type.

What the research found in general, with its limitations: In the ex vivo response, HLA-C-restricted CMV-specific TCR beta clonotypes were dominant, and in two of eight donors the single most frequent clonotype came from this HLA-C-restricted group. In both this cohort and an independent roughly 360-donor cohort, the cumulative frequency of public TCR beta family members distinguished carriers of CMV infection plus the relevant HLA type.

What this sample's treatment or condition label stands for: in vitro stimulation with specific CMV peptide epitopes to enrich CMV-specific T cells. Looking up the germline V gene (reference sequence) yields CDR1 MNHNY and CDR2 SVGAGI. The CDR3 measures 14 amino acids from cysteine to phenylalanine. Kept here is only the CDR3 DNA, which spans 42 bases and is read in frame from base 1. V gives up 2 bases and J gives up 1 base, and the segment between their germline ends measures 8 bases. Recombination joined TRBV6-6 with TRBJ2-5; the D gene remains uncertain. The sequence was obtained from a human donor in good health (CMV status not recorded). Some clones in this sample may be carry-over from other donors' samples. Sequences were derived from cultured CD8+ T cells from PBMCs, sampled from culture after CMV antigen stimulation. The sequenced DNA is TGTGCCAGCAGTTACGTTAGCAGCCAAGAGACCCAGTACTTC. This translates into CASSYVSSQETQYF.